Shown below are 15 T cell receptor beta chains from a single sample sequenced in a study of regulatory T cells in long-lasting Graves disease. The time point here: newly diagnosed GD, antithyroid drugs for less than 3 months. Preparation of the TCR library used RNA extracted from PBMCs. Arm-PCR of CDR3 regions and iRepertoire HTBI primers were the basis on which TCR beta libraries were built. TCRdb ran MiXCR on the multiplex PCR reads and lists one entry per CDR3 protein. The sample yields 680,000 or so distinct CDR3 sequences, roughly 15% seen once. The sample was also linked to a second study, of T cells in Graves' hyperthyroidism and ophthalmopathy.

This material consisted of peripheral blood mononuclear cells (PBMCs), taken at new diagnosis, from a patient treated with antithyroid drugs. The receptors stem from a woman aged 25 to 39 with Graves disease.

V and J are TRBV7-3 and TRBJ2-7; 7 nucleotides line up with TRBD2. The J segment lost 7 bases and the V segment lost 4 bases, leaving 7 bases of the junction unmatched. Germline V gives CDR1 SGHTA, CDR2 FQGTGA. The CDR3 runs to 13 residues. The CDR3 DNA sequence: TGTGCCAGCAGCTCCTGGGAGGGCAGAGAGCAGTACTTC. It yields the protein CASSSWEGREQYF. Filled out from reference TRBV7-3 and TRBJ2-7, the complete variable domain reads GAGVSQTPSNKVTEKGKYVELRCDPISGHTALYWYRQSLGQGPEFLIYFQGTGAADDSGLPNDRFFAVRPEGSVSTLKIQRTERGDSAVYLCASSSWEGREQYFGPGTRLTVT.

V usage is TRBV9 and J usage is TRBJ2-7; D ambiguous. V was cut by 3 bases and J by 5 bases, with 6 bases left in between. This CDR3 spans 11 amino acids. The germline gives CDR1 SGDLS, CDR2 YYNGEE. For the CDR3, the DNA is TGTGCCAGCAGCGCCCCCGACGAGCAGTACTTC. Its protein is CASSAPDEQYF.

With respect to this clonotype: A read error may account for a junction end that differs from germline. V is TRBV12-3 or TRBV12-4 and J is TRBJ2-3; D uncertain. This CDR3 comprises 15 residues. The CDR3 spells CASSLVRSRTDTQYF. The CDR3 DNA reads TGTGCCAGCAGCTTAGTTCGAAGTCGCACAGATACGCAGTATTTT.

The chain links TRBV5-4 to TRBJ2-1; D may be TRBD2 (7 bases). The length of the CDR3 is 16 residues. Germline assignment: CDR1 SGHNT and CDR2 YYREEE (reference sequence). V gave up 4 bases and J gave up 6 bases, with 20 bases separating them. This CDR3 is CASSKLEGGGGNEQFF. The CDR3 DNA reads TGTGCCAGCAGCAAATTGGAGGGGGGCGGGGGCAATGAGCAGTTCTTC. Full variable domain (remainder filled in from reference TRBV5-4 and TRBJ2-1): ETGVTQSPTHLIKTRGQQVTLRCSSQSGHNTVSWYQQALGQGPQFIFQYYREEENGRGNFPPRFSGLQFPNYSSELNVNALELDDSALYLCASSKLEGGGGNEQFFGPGTRLTVL.

In this sample, this clonotype turned up a few times. V gene TRBV6-5 combines with J gene TRBJ2-3, with TRBD1 matching 8 bases. Trimming cost V 2 bases and J 5 bases; bases outside gene matches: 6. The CDR3 length is 15 residues. The V gene's germline CDR1 is MNHEY and CDR2 SVGAGI. The CDR3 spells CASSYGRGRGDTQYF. The DNA for the CDR3 is TGTGCCAGCAGTTACGGCAGGGGGCGCGGAGATACGCAGTATTTT.

This clonotype was seen many times. J is TRBJ2-3 and V is TRBV6-5; no clear D gene. Per germline, CDR1 MNHEY and CDR2 SVGAGI. This CDR3 has 13 residues. V lost 2 bases and J lost 7, with 10 bases in between. Here the CDR3 reads CASSYRRWNTQYF. As DNA, the CDR3 is TGTGCCAGCAGTTACCGCAGGTGGAATACGCAGTATTTT.

This clonotype has just one count. A much larger clone sits a single nucleotide away, making a read error possible. The chain joins TRBV30 to TRBJ2-7; 7 bases match TRBD1. The CDR3 is made up of 14 amino acids. CDR1 is GTSNPN and CDR2 is SVGIG in the germline V gene (reference sequence). The CDR3 here is CAWSGRGQDYEQHF. DNA for the CDR3: TGTGCCTGGAGTGGAAGGGGGCAAGACTACGAGCAGCACTTC.

This clonotype was seen repeatedly, ten times or more. The chain has TRBV7-9 and TRBJ2-3; weak D call: TRBD2 (6 bases). Between the trimmed V and J ends, which lost 1 base and 1 base, there was a span of 9 bases. This CDR3 has 15 residues. Germline V gene sequence: CDR1 SEHNR, CDR2 FQNEAQ (reference sequence). The CDR3 sequence is CASSLESGRTDTQYF. The CDR3 region has the DNA TGTGCCAGCAGCTTAGAGAGCGGGCGCACAGATACGCAGTATTTT.

This clonotype turned up a few times. V usage is TRBV7-9 and J usage is TRBJ2-1; 8 bases map to TRBD1. This CDR3 comprises 15 residues. The germline V gene has CDR1 SEHNR and CDR2 FQNEAQ (reference sequence). After removal of 5 bases from V and 9 bases from J, the junction contained 12 bases not matched to a gene. This CDR3 is CASSAQGATAVEQFF. In DNA, the CDR3 is TGTGCCAGCAGCGCTCAGGGGGCTACCGCAGTTGAGCAGTTCTTC.

This clonotype was counted between two and nine times. The chain uses TRBV2 and TRBJ1-6; the match to TRBD1 covers 10 bases. This CDR3 comprises 17 residues. Germline trimming cut 6 bases from V and 8 bases from J; bases unmatched to any gene: 13. The germline gives CDR1 SNHLY, CDR2 FYNNEI. The CDR3 spells CASSPDRGIRGYSPLHF. In DNA, the CDR3 is TGTGCCAGCAGCCCGGACAGGGGGATTCGCGGGTATTCACCCCTCCACTTT.

The V gene is TRBV5-1, the J gene TRBJ1-3; D might be TRBD1 (5 bases). V gave up 1 base and J gave up 0 bases, with 14 bases separating them. CDR1 is SGHRS and CDR2 is YFSETQ in the germline V gene. CDR3 length: 17 amino acids. Here the CDR3 reads CASSLRGSSTSGNTIYF. The CDR3 DNA reads TGCGCCAGCAGCTTGCGGGGGAGTTCGACCTCTGGAAACACCATATATTTT.

Many counts were recorded for this clonotype. J is TRBJ1-5 and V is TRBV20-1; D not resolved. Germline-derived CDR1 and CDR2 are DFQATT and SNEGSKA (reference sequence). Trimming removed 3 bases from V and 0 bases from J, with 15 bases in between. The CDR3 has 16 amino acids. DNA for the CDR3: TGCAGTGCTAGTGCCCCGGTCCCTTATAGCAATCAGCCCCAGCATTTT. Translation gives CSASAPVPYSNQPQHF.

The genes are TRBV20-1 and TRBJ2-3; no firm D call. This CDR3 is 11 amino acids long. Germline CDR1 reads DFQATT; CDR2 reads SNEGSKA (reference sequence). The CDR3 nucleotides are TGCAGGCTCACCTCCACAGATACGCAGTATTTT. Protein sequence: CRLTSTDTQYF.

This clonotype has a count of ten or more. This chain links TRBV27 with TRBJ2-3; 11 bases align to TRBD2. With 3 bases clipped from V and 2 bases from J, the junction kept 7 bases outside the gene matches. Germline values: CDR1 MNHEY, CDR2 SMNVEV (reference sequence). The CDR3 spans 17 residues. The CDR3 bases are TGTGCCAGCAGTTTTGGGAAACTAGCGGGAGACACAGATACGCAGTATTTT. It codes for CASSFGKLAGDTDTQYF.

This clonotype showed up just a few times. This chain joins TRBV12-3 or TRBV12-4 and TRBJ1-2; no reliable D call. V was trimmed by 3 bases and J by 8 bases, leaving 10 bases between them. This CDR3 is built from 12 residues. In nucleotides, the CDR3 is TGTGCCAGCAGTTTCGGAACAACCGGCTACACCTTC. This translates into CASSFGTTGYTF.